This T cell receptor beta chain appears in the sequencing data of a study of PD-1 blockade in classical Hodgkin lymphoma. Whole-study findings and limits: Complete responders had baseline diversity similar to newly diagnosed patients.

A remark on this clone: Its antigen remains unknown.

Profiling relied on immunoSEQ multiplex PCR, and the TCRdb table lists in-frame clones only, not all of them. The sample yields approximately 26,000 clones, 65% to 75% seen once. Every patient had relapsed following autologous stem cell transplantation, and cohorts differed in brentuximab vedotin exposure. The receptor's source is a human donor with classical Hodgkin lymphoma. Here the sequenced sample was peripheral blood mononuclear cells (PBMCs), taken before the second cycle of nivolumab.

CDR3 amino acids: CASSLDGTGMFSTLHF. The CDR3 coding sequence is TGCGCCAGCAGCTTGGATGGGACAGGGATGTTCTCAACCCTCCACTTT. The chain employs TRBV5-1 and TRBJ1-6; 9 nucleotides line up with TRBD1. Germline CDR1 and CDR2: SGHRS and YFSETQ. This CDR3 has 16 residues. V shed 0 bases and J 14 bases; nucleotides not matched to a gene: 12.